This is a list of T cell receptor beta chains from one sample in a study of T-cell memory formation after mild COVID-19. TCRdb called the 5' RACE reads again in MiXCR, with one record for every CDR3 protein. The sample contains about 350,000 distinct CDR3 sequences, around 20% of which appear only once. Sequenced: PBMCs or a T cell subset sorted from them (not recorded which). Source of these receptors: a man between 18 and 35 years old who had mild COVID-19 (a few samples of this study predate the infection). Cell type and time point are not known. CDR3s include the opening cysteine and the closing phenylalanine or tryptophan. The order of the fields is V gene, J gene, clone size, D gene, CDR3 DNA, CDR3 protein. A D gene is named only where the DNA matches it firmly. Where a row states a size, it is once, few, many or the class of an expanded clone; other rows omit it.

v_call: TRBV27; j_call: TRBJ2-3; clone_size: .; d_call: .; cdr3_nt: TGTGCCACCGGGGGCAGGGGCCGCTTGGGTACGCAGTATTTT; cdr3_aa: CATGGRGRLGTQYF
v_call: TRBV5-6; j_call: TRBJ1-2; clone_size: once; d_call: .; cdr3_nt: TGTGCCAGCAGCTTAGGTACAGGGAGATATGGCTACACCTTC; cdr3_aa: CASSLGTGRYGYTF
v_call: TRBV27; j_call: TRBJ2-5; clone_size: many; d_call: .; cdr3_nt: TGTGCCAGCAGGGAAGCGGACCAAGAGACCCAGTACTTC; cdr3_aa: CASREADQETQYF
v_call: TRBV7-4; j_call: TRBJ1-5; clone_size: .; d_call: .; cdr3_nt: TGTGCCAGCAGCTTTGGGAGGGGTTTACGCAATCAGCCCCAGCATTTT; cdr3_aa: CASSFGRGLRNQPQHF
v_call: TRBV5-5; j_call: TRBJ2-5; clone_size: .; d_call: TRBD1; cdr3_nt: TGTGCCAGCAGCTTGGCGGGGACAGGGGGCTTGGAGACCCAGTACTTC; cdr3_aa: CASSLAGTGGLETQYF
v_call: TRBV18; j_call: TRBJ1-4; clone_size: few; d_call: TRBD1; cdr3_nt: TGTGCCAGCTCACCATCGACAGGGGTGGAAAAACTGTTTTTT; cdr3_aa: CASSPSTGVEKLFF
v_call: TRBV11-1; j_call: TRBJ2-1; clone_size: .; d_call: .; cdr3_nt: TGTGCCAGCAGCGCCATGGGTGGCGAGCAGTTCTTC; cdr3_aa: CASSAMGGEQFF
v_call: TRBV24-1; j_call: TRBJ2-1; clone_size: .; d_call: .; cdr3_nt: TGTGCCACCAGGGGGGCGCACAATGAGCAGTTCTTC; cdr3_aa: CATRGAHNEQFF
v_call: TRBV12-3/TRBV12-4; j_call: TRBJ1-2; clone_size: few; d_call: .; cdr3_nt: TGTGCCAGCAGCCTGGACCCCAGGACACCCTATGGCTACACCTTC; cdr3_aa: CASSLDPRTPYGYTF
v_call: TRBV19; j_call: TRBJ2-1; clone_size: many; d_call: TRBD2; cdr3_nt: TGTGCCAGTAGTTCGCGGGGGGGCCATGATGAGCAGTTCTTC; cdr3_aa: CASSSRGGHDEQFF
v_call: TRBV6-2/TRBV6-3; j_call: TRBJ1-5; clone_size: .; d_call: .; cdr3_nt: TGTGCCAGCAGCCTCGACGGAAGCCAGCCCCAGCATTTT; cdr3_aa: CASSLDGSQPQHF
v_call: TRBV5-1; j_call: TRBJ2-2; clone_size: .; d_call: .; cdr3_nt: TGCGCCAGCAGCTTTCCGGCCACCGGGGAGCTGTTTTTT; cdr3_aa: CASSFPATGELFF
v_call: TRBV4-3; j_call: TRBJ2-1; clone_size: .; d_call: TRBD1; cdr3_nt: TGCGCCAGCAGCCAAAATACTGGGACAGGGGGCAATGAGCAGTTCTTC; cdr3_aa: CASSQNTGTGGNEQFF
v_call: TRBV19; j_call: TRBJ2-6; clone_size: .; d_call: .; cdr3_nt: TGTGCCAGTATGAGGGCAGGGATCTCTGGGGCCAACGTCCTGACTTTC; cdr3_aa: CASMRAGISGANVLTF
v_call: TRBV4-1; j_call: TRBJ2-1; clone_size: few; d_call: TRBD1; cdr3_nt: TGCGCCAGCAGCCAGGACCTCCGGGACAGCTCGTACAATGAGCAGTTCTTC; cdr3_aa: CASSQDLRDSSYNEQFF
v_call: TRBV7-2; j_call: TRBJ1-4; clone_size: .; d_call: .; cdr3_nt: TGTGCCAGCAGCTTAGTCCGCGCAGGGGCGGGTGAAAAACTGTTTTTT; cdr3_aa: CASSLVRAGAGEKLFF
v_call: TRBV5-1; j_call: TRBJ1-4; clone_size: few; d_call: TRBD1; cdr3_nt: TGCGCCAGCAGCTTGGCAGGGGGCGGTCTCAGGAATGAAAAACTGTTTTTT; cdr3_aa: CASSLAGGGLRNEKLFF
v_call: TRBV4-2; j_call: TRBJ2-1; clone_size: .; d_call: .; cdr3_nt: TGTGCCAGCAGCCAAGGGGGTGAGCCCTACAATGAGCAGTTCTTC; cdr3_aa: CASSQGGEPYNEQFF
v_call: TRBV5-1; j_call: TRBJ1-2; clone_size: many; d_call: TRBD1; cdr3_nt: TGCGCCAGCAGCTTCCGGGACAGGGAACGAGAAGGCTACACCTTC; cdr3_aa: CASSFRDREREGYTF
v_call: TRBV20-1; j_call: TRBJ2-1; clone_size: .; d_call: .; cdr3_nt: TGCAGTGCTAGAGATCTCTTAGGACCCTCCAAGGATGAGCAGTTCTTC; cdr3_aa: CSARDLLGPSKDEQFF
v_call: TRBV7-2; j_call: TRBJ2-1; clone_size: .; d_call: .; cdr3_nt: TGTGCCAGCAGCTCCGGGGTCTCGTTCGGGAATGAGCAGTTCTTC; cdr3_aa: CASSSGVSFGNEQFF
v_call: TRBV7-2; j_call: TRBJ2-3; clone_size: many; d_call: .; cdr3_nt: TGTGCCAGCAGCTTAGAATTAGGCACAGATACGCAGTATTTT; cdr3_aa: CASSLELGTDTQYF
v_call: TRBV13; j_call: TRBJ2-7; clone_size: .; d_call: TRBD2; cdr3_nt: TGTGCCAGCAGCTTTAGACAGCGGGGAAGAGGGGAGCAGTACTTC; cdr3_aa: CASSFRQRGRGEQYF
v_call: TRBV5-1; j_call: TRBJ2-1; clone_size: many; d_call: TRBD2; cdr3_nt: TGCGCCAGCAGCCTAGCGGGGGGGCCCAATGAGCAGTTCTTC; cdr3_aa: CASSLAGGPNEQFF
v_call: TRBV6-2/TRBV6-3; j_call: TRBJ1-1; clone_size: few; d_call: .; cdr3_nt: TGTGCCAGCAGTGCAGGGGAGAGAACTGAAGCTTTCTTT; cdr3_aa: CASSAGERTEAFF
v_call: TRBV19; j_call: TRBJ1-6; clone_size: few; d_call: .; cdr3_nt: TGTGCCAGTAGTATTGGAACAGGACTTAATTCACCCCTCCACTTT; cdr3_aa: CASSIGTGLNSPLHF
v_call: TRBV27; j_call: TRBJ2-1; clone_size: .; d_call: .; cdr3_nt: TGTGCCAGCAGTTTATCGATGAGGGGGGGCCTCTATGAGCAGTTCTTC; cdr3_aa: CASSLSMRGGLYEQFF
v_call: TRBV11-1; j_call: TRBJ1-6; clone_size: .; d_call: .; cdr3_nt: TGTGCCAGCAGCACGAGGGGTTCACCCCTCCACTTT; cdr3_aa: CASSTRGSPLHF
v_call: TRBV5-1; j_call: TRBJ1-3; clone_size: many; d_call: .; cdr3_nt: TGCGCCAGCAGCCCCACAACACAGTCGAGCTCTGGAAACACCATATATTTT; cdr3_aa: CASSPTTQSSSGNTIYF
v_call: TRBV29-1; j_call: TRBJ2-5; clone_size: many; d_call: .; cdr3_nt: TGCAGCGCTTCATTGGGGCAAGAGACCCAGTACTTC; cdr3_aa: CSASLGQETQYF
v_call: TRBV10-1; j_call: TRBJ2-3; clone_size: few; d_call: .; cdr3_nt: TGCGCCAGCAGTGAGACAGCCATGGGGACAGATACGCAGTATTTT; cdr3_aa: CASSETAMGTDTQYF
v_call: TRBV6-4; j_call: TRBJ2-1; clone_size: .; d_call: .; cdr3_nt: TGTGCCAGCAGGCAAACTATCGGGGATTACAATGAGCAGTTCTTC; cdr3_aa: CASRQTIGDYNEQFF
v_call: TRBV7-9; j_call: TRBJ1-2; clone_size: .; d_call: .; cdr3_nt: TGTGCCAGCAGCTTATCTCCCTATGGCTACACCTTC; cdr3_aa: CASSLSPYGYTF
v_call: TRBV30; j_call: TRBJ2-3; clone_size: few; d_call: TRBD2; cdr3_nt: TGTGCCTGGAGTGCTTCGGGGGGGACAGATACGCAGTATTTT; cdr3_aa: CAWSASGGTDTQYF
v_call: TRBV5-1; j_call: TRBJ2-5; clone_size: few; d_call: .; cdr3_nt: TGCGCCAGCAGCTTGGCCCCCCAAGAGACCCAGTACTTC; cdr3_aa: CASSLAPQETQYF
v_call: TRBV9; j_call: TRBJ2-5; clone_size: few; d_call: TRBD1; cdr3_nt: TGTGCCAGCAGCGGGACAGGATCGGGTGCGGAGACCCAGTACTTC; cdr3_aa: CASSGTGSGAETQYF
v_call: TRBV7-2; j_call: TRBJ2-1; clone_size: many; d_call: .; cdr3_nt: TGTGCCAGCTCACCACCGAGCTACAATGAGCAGTTCTTC; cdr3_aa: CASSPPSYNEQFF
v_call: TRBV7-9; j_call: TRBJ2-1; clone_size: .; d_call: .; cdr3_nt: TGTGCCAGCAGCCTACTCCACGATCGTGAGCAGTTCTTC; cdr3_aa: CASSLLHDREQFF
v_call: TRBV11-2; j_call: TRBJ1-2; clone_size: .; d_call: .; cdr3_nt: TGTGCCAGCAGCCCGATCCCGGCTGGCGGAACTCTGGGCTACACCTTC; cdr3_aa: CASSPIPAGGTLGYTF
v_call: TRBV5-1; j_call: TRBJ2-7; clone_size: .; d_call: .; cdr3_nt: TGCGCCTCGGGAAGGGGCTTAAGCTCCTACGAGCAGTACTTC; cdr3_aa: CASGRGLSSYEQYF
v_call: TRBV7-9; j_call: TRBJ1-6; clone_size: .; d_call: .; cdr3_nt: TGTGCCAGCAGTAGTAATCTCCGGCCCCTCCACTTT; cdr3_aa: CASSSNLRPLHF